Each of the 19 T cell receptor beta chains below was sequenced from the same sample in a study of early T cells in non-severe SARS-CoV-2 infection. TCRdb called the 5' RACE reads again in MiXCR, with one record for every CDR3 protein. The sample yields tens of thousands of distinct CDR3 sequences, under 7.5% seen once. The sample in question was whole blood, obtained at baseline. All receptors derive from an adult who was a healthcare worker with PCR-confirmed SARS-CoV-2 infection or an uninfected control (not recorded which).

This chain joins TRBV19 and TRBJ1-2; TRBD1 aligns across 10 bases. Trimming removed 6 bases from V and 4 bases from J; junction bases left unmatched: 11. CDR3 size: 16 residues. Per germline, CDR1 LNHDA and CDR2 SQIVND (reference sequence). The CDR3 is CASRRPGQGSSYGYTF. The DNA for the CDR3 is TGTGCCAGTAGGCGGCCGGGACAGGGGTCTAGCTATGGCTACACCTTC.

At least ten counts were recorded for this clonotype. The chain couples TRBV7-2 to TRBJ1-4; D gene uncertain. V shed 1 base and J shed 8 bases, with 5 bases lying between them. This CDR3 comprises 12 residues. Germline V gene sequence: CDR1 SGHTA, CDR2 FQGNSA. The CDR3 nucleotides read TGTGCCAGCAGCTTAGTGGTCGAAAAACTGTTTTTT. Its protein is CASSLVVEKLFF.

This chain uses TRBV4-1 with TRBJ2-7, with TRBD2 matching over 14 bases. The CDR3 has 16 amino acids. Germline V CDR1 and CDR2: MGHRA, YSYEKL. V was clipped by 1 base and J by 7 bases; unmatched bases: 6. The CDR3 bases are TGCGCCAGCAGCCAAGGGGGACTAGCGGGAGTGAGGGAGCAGTACTTC. This encodes CASSQGGLAGVREQYF.

This clonotype appeared many times. The rearrangement joins TRBV20-1 to TRBJ2-7; 9 bases are a match to TRBD2. This CDR3 has 13 amino acids. Trimming at V came to 6 bases and at J to 5 bases, leaving 8 bases not matched to a gene. Germline-derived CDR1 and CDR2 are DFQATT and SNEGSKA (reference sequence). DNA for the CDR3: TGCAGTGCGGAATCCGGGACTAGCAACGAGCAGTACTTC. This codes for CSAESGTSNEQYF.

This clonotype was seen at least ten times. The rearrangement links TRBV7-9 to TRBJ2-1, with TRBD2 as a possible D gene (5 bases). The CDR3 has 15 amino acids. V gave up 5 bases and J gave up 3 bases, with 14 bases separating them. Germline V gene data show CDR1 as SEHNR and CDR2 as FQNEAQ (reference sequence). The CDR3 is CASSPAGGVYNEQFF. DNA of the CDR3: TGTGCCAGCAGCCCTGCGGGTGGGGTCTACAATGAGCAGTTCTTC.

The table lists this clonotype with many counts. V and J are TRBV20-1 and TRBJ2-3; 7 bases are shared with TRBD1. The length of the CDR3 is 14 residues. V dropped 6 bases and J dropped 5; count of bases not matched to a gene: 11. The V gene's germline CDR1 is DFQATT and CDR2 SNEGSKA (reference sequence). The DNA of the CDR3 is TGCAGTGCCCCCCAGGGGGACCCACAAGATACGCAGTATTTT. It yields the protein CSAPQGDPQDTQYF.

This clonotype has at least ten counts. This rearrangement joins TRBV14 to TRBJ2-7, with 7 bases identical to TRBD1. The CDR3 contains 15 residues. Germline trimming cut 1 base from V and 0 bases from J; bases unmatched to any gene: 3. Germline V gene data show CDR1 as SGHDN and CDR2 as FVKESK. In nucleotides, the CDR3 is TGTGCCAGCAGCCAAGTCGGGACAGACTCCTACGAGCAGTACTTC. It translates to CASSQVGTDSYEQYF.

The chain has TRBV18 and TRBJ2-3; TRBD1 agrees at 7 bases. The CDR3 consists of 15 residues. Germline CDR1 and CDR2: KGHSH and LQKENI. The ends lost 8 bases at V and 0 bases at J; junction bases unmatched: 8. CDR3 bases: TGTGCCAGCCTCCCTCCGGGACAGAGCACAGATACGCAGTATTTT. It translates to CASLPPGQSTDTQYF.

This clonotype was recorded a few times. The V gene is TRBV7-9, the J gene TRBJ1-1; 7 nucleotides match TRBD1. The J segment lost 5 bases and the V segment lost 7 bases, leaving 10 bases of the junction unmatched. Germline CDR1 is SEHNR and CDR2 is FQNEAQ (reference sequence). CDR3 length: 14 amino acids. The CDR3 here is CASIKDRRRTEAFF. CDR3 bases: TGTGCCAGCATTAAGGACAGGCGGAGGACTGAAGCTTTCTTT.

The gene calls are TRBV29-1 and TRBJ2-1; D may be TRBD2 (6 bases). CDR1 is SQVTM, CDR2 ANQGSEA, per germline. The V and J ends lost 6 bases and 7 bases respectively, with 19 bases between them. The CDR3 spans 14 residues. The CDR3 bases are TGCAGCGTCGTACCGGAGGGGCGTCTGAATGAGCAGTTCTTC. Amino acids: CSVVPEGRLNEQFF.

This clonotype was seen many times. The gene calls are TRBV25-1 and TRBJ1-1, with TRBD1 identical over 9 bases. V trimming: 5 bases; J trimming: 8 bases; junction bases outside the gene matches: 9. CDR3 length: 14 amino acids. Germline lookup yields CDR1 MGHDK and CDR2 SYGVNS. The CDR3 nucleotides read TGTGCCAGCAGTCCGTTTAAAACAGGGGGCGAAGCTTTCTTT. Residues: CASSPFKTGGEAFF.

This clonotype was observed a few times. The gene calls are TRBV7-9 and TRBJ2-7, with D unresolved. CDR1 SEHNR and CDR2 FQNEAQ come from the germline V gene (reference sequence). V gave up 5 bases and J gave up 2 bases, with 16 bases separating them. There are 15 residues in the CDR3. This chain's CDR3 is CASSPSGRIPYEQYF. Written as DNA, the CDR3 is TGTGCCAGCAGCCCTAGTGGGCGGATACCCTACGAGCAGTACTTC.

This clonotype was seen more than once but under ten times. The DNA for the CDR3 is TGCGCCAGCAGCCAATGGACACAAGAGACCCAGTACTTC. Protein: CASSQWTQETQYF. The V and J genes are TRBV4-1 and TRBJ2-5, with a weak D call TRBD1 (5 bases). The ends were cut back, 2 bases at V and 2 bases at J, with 6 bases in the middle. This CDR3 is built from 13 residues. Germline CDR1 is MGHRA and CDR2 is YSYEKL.

This chain links TRBV20-1 with TRBJ1-1, with 7 nucleotides matching TRBD1. The CDR3 totals 16 residues. V shed 1 base, J shed 6 bases, and the junction held 14 bases outside the gene matches. Germline-derived CDR1 and CDR2 are DFQATT and SNEGSKA (reference sequence). The DNA of the CDR3 is TGCAGTGCTAGAGGCCGGGACAGCCTTTCTAGGCCTGAAGCTTTCTTT. It codes for CSARGRDSLSRPEAFF.

The J gene is TRBJ1-1, the V gene TRBV7-9; D unresolved. V lost 5 bases and J lost 4, with 11 bases in between. Per germline, CDR1 SEHNR and CDR2 FQNEAQ (reference sequence). The CDR3 is 13 residues long. The CDR3 loop is CASSPREATEAFF. The CDR3 nucleotides read TGTGCCAGCAGCCCCCGGGAGGCCACTGAAGCTTTCTTT.

This clonotype was observed many times. The J gene is TRBJ1-6, the V gene TRBV6-5; D perhaps matches TRBD1 (6 bases). Germline CDR1 MNHEY, CDR2 SVGAGI. V dropped 5 bases and J dropped 4 bases, with 6 bases sitting between them. The CDR3 consists of 13 residues. The CDR3 reads CASSTGYNSPLHF. CDR3 nucleotide sequence: TGTGCCAGCAGTACAGGGTATAATTCACCCCTCCACTTT.

This clonotype was counted at least ten times. The chain is built from TRBV20-1 and TRBJ1-1, with 8 bases lining up with TRBD1. The length of the CDR3 is 15 residues. The germline V gene encodes CDR1 DFQATT and CDR2 SNEGSKA (reference sequence). V shed 3 bases, J shed 2 bases, and the junction held 8 bases outside the gene matches. CDR3 in DNA: TGCAGTGCTAGTCACGGACAGGGCCTCAACACTGAAGCTTTCTTT. The encoded protein is CSASHGQGLNTEAFF.

The rearrangement joins TRBV20-1 to TRBJ2-3, with a weak D call TRBD2 (7 bases). V lost 2 bases to trimming and J lost 1 base, with 16 bases between them. Germline-derived CDR1 and CDR2 are DFQATT and SNEGSKA (reference sequence). CDR3 size: 16 residues. The CDR3 protein is CSARLSRGRGTDTQYF. CDR3 DNA: TGCAGTGCTAGATTATCGAGGGGGAGGGGCACAGATACGCAGTATTTT.

This clonotype was seen just once. The CDR3, as DNA: TGTGCCAGCAGCCGGGACGAGCAGTACTTC. It specifies CASSRDEQYF. V usage is TRBV11-2 and J usage is TRBJ2-7; D uncertain. The CDR3 sequence is 10 residues long. From germline, CDR1 is SGHAT and CDR2 FQNNGV. The V gene lost 5 bases and the J gene lost 5 bases, with 4 bases spanning the gap.